The following is a TCR beta chain sequence with its context. A read error may produce the germline difference seen at one junction end. This entry is derived from a study of tumor-infiltrating lymphocytes in primary liver carcinoma. From approximately 450 ng total RNA, TCR beta cDNA was generated with a primer in the constant region. A slightly modified ARM-PCR protocol with three nested multiplex PCR rounds produced these TCR beta libraries. TCRdb analysed the multiplex PCR reads with MiXCR anew, one entry per CDR3 protein. Of about 54,000 distinct CDR3 sequences in the sample, around three quarters were seen once. Both RNA and DNA were isolated together from around 20-30 mg of bulk tissue that had not been sorted. This clonotype was obtained from a man aged 40-55 years with primary liver carcinoma and hepatitis B virus infection. Source material: liver tumor tissue from sampling region 2. As for subset: tumor region T2, inferior pole.

The CDR3 here is CASASRAGEYNDQFF. The CDR3 DNA reads as TGTGCCAGCGCCTCGAGGGCGGGGGAGTACAATGATCAGTTCTTC. The chain employs TRBV5-6 and TRBJ2-1; 7 bases are a match to TRBD2. Germline assignment: CDR1 SGHDT and CDR2 YYEEEE. CDR3 length equals 15 residues.